The rows below give T cell receptor beta chains drawn from one sample of a study of low-dose radiotherapy and immunotherapy resistance in tumors. TCRdb processed the reads anew with MiXCR; each CDR3 protein has one entry. The table records just over 90,000 distinct CDR3 sequences, around 20% of them present only once. This sample comprised PBMCs, obtained after low-dose radiotherapy plus immunotherapy. The receptors shown here come from a female donor with ovarian cancer. Each CDR3 is given without its conserved first and last residue. Where a row states a size, it is once, few, many or the class of an expanded clone; other rows omit it.

clone_size	j_call	v_call	cdr3_aa
many	TRBJ2-1	TRBV29-1	SVGGDGYNEQF
.	TRBJ1-6	TRBV7-9	ASSPGDRGSSPLH
many	TRBJ1-2	TRBV7-3	ASSLQGGYGYT
.	TRBJ2-3	TRBV5-5	ATTVGRSTDTQY
many	TRBJ2-5	TRBV11-1	ASSLIAGTETQY
.	TRBJ2-7	TRBV20-1	SANRGRDEQY
many	TRBJ2-1	TRBV2	ASSVEARLYNEQF
.	TRBJ1-1	TRBV7-9	ASSNEAF
few	TRBJ1-4	TRBV9	ASSVTGTGEKLF
many	TRBJ2-7	TRBV27	AISRDGYEQY
many	TRBJ1-6	TRBV28	ASRLTGAPGNSPLH
few	TRBJ2-1	TRBV19	ASSIDGPRLAGGRNEQF
many	TRBJ1-2	TRBV4-1	ASSQAGVGVYGYT
many	TRBJ1-4	TRBV25-1	ASSDLGTTNEKLF
many	TRBJ2-7	TRBV2	ASSEYWSYEQY
few	TRBJ2-1	TRBV7-2	ASRTGAKTEQF
many	TRBJ2-7	TRBV29-1	SVTGGPYEQY
many	TRBJ2-2	TRBV7-2	ASSLQPNTGELF
many	TRBJ1-2	TRBV28	ASRLAMGYT
many	TRBJ2-1	TRBV7-1	ASSISGRPYNEQF
many	TRBJ1-5	TRBV13	ASGLNQPQH
many	TRBJ2-1	TRBV28	ASISGGESYNEQF
.	TRBJ1-1	TRBV11-2	ASSFNRALRGYTEAF
many	TRBJ2-5	TRBV10-3	AISERLAGVVTQY
.	TRBJ2-7	TRBV30	AWSRSLYYEQY
.	TRBJ1-2	TRBV5-1	ASSLAGNDGYT
many	TRBJ1-5	TRBV20-1	SARESGFQPQH
many	TRBJ2-7	TRBV6-2/TRBV6-3	ASSYSGVPVYEQY
many	TRBJ2-1	TRBV28	ASSLVWGQGINEQF
many	TRBJ1-2	TRBV5-3	ARSAAGTDYGYT
many	TRBJ1-5	TRBV28	ASKSGDQPQH
many	TRBJ2-7	TRBV2	ASRTGRKEQY
many	TRBJ1-2	TRBV12-3/TRBV12-4	ASSRGQPYPNYGYT
many	TRBJ2-2	TRBV30	AWSVQQKNTGELF
many	TRBJ2-2	TRBV6-6	ASKRLAGGTNTGELF
many	TRBJ2-3	TRBV6-2/TRBV6-3	ASRRGSTDTQY
.	TRBJ2-1	TRBV5-4	ASSQNKRGGAYNEQF
many	TRBJ2-3	TRBV19	ASSTIQGTDTQY
many	TRBJ1-4	TRBV21-1	ASSCKQGVAEKLF
many	TRBJ1-1	TRBV5-6	ASSIGLREAF
.	TRBJ2-1	TRBV20-1	SARDFRGGRVNEQF
many	TRBJ2-2	TRBV6-8	ASSYSRAGGSTGELF
many	TRBJ2-7	TRBV29-1	SVVRGGEQY
many	TRBJ2-5	TRBV10-3	AISELGSTGTQY
few	TRBJ1-2	TRBV5-5	ASSLGQARGYGYT
many	TRBJ2-1	TRBV6-2/TRBV6-3	ASSFSNEQF
.	TRBJ1-5	TRBV20-1	SARPRNRGGIYSNQPQH
many	TRBJ2-1	TRBV28	ASSGRTQRLF
many	TRBJ2-3	TRBV5-4	ASSSRDRASTDTQY
.	TRBJ2-1	TRBV29-1	SGGSSYNEQF
.	TRBJ1-5	TRBV20-1	SASYDSNQPQH
.	TRBJ2-7	TRBV12-3/TRBV12-4	ASRLAGSYEQY
many	TRBJ2-2	TRBV11-2	ASSSFITNTGELF
.	TRBJ2-7	TRBV7-9	ASSPGVEQY
many	TRBJ2-2	TRBV11-2	ASSLAPSGVNTGELF
many	TRBJ2-2	TRBV19	ASSRTSGGPNTGELF
many	TRBJ2-7	TRBV5-1	ASSLGGRGSSYEQY
many	TRBJ2-5	TRBV14	ASSPQLGGLQETQY
many	TRBJ1-4	TRBV4-3	ASSQGFGGNEKLF
.	TRBJ2-2	TRBV13	ASSPEVAGGPVTGELF